This T cell receptor beta chain was recovered during a study of shared clonotypes between healthy human individuals. Adults of Caucasian background living in Nashville, Tennessee made up all donors. This CDR3 comprises 16 residues. Germline CDR1 reads MDHEN; CDR2 reads SYDVKM. The V end was cut by 3 bases, the J end by 1 base, with 15 bases between. Assay used: immunoSEQ multiplex PCR; TCRdb lists only in-frame clones, some missing. The sample consists of approximately 700,000 clones, about three quarters of them appearing once. The specimen sequenced was memory CD4+ T cells sorted from blood. As to subset: CD45RA-negative fraction. The receptor was isolated from a woman aged 25 to 39 in good health. The J gene is TRBJ2-5, the V gene TRBV28, with D uncertain. The chain's CDR3 is CASSLKIPVSQETQYF. Written as DNA, the CDR3 is TGTGCCAGCAGTTTGAAGATCCCTGTATCCCAAGAGACCCAGTACTTC.